These 30 T cell receptor beta chains came from one sample sequenced in a study of blood T cell repertoires in COVID-19. Repertoires were generated with immunoSEQ multiplex PCR, while TCRdb's copy carries only in-frame clones and drops some. The table includes over 110,000 clones, approximately 90% detected once. The specimen sequenced was peripheral blood. All receptors derive from a human donor in a cohort sampled during active COVID-19.

This clone appeared once. The rearrangement links TRBV7-2 to TRBJ2-7; 7 nucleotides line up with TRBD1. The CDR3 contains 14 residues. In germline, CDR1 is SGHTA, CDR2 FQGNSA. V lost 3 bases and J lost 5; bases outside the gene matches: 7. In nucleotides, the CDR3 is TGTGCCAGCAGCTTCTTCCGAGGGGGCAACGAGCAGTACTTC. Translating gives CASSFFRGGNEQYF.

The chain couples TRBV4-1 to TRBJ2-3; TRBD1 agrees at 7 bases. CDR1 and CDR2 (germline): MGHRA, YSYEKL. This CDR3 has 18 residues. After removal of 0 bases from V and 2 bases from J, the junction contained 11 bases not matched to a gene. The CDR3 loop is CASSQDNFRRGNTDTQYF. In DNA form, the CDR3 reads TGCGCCAGCAGCCAAGATAACTTCCGCAGGGGGAACACAGATACGCAGTATTTT.

The chain uses TRBV15 and TRBJ1-6, with a weak D call TRBD1 (5 bases). Germline V lookup: CDR1 LNHNV, CDR2 YYDKDF (reference sequence). V lost 4 bases and J 6 bases, leaving 13 bases between the germline ends. The CDR3 spans 15 residues. The CDR3 bases are TGTGCCACCAGCAACCGACAGTTCCCTAATTCACCCCTCCACTTT. Its protein product is CATSNRQFPNSPLHF. Drawing the rest from reference TRBV15 and TRBJ1-6, the complete variable domain is DAMVIQNPRYQVTQFGKPVTLSCSQTLNHNVMYWYQQKSSQAPKLLFHYYDKDFNNEADTPDNFQSRRPNTSFCFLDIRSPGLGDTAMYLCATSNRQFPNSPLHFGNGTRLTVT.

This clone was found once. J is TRBJ2-7 and V is TRBV19, with 7 bases that match TRBD1. This CDR3 region has 13 residues. Trimming cost V 3 bases and J 4 bases; bases outside gene matches: 3. Germline CDR1 LNHDA, CDR2 SQIVND (reference sequence). The CDR3 sequence is CASSMTGWYEQYF. In nucleotides, the CDR3 is TGTGCCAGTAGTATGACAGGGTGGTACGAGCAGTACTTC.

The gene calls are TRBV6-5 and TRBJ1-1; D unclear. The V end was cut by 6 bases, the J end by 4 bases, with 9 bases between. This CDR3 has 12 amino acids. Germline lookup yields CDR1 MNHEY and CDR2 SVGAGI. The CDR3 sequence: CASSFGVTEAFF. CDR3 coding DNA: TGTGCCAGCAGCTTTGGAGTCACTGAAGCTTTCTTT.

The rearrangement joins TRBV7-3 to TRBJ2-6, with D tentatively TRBD1 (6 bases). The CDR3 is 16 residues long. The V gene lost 5 bases and the J gene lost 2 bases, with 13 bases spanning the gap. Germline V gene data show CDR1 as SGHTA and CDR2 as FQGTGA. The CDR3 DNA follows: TGTGCCAGCAGCCAGCCTAGGGGGACTGGGGCCAACGTCCTGACTTTC. Amino acid sequence: CASSQPRGTGANVLTF.

The chain couples TRBV30 to TRBJ1-1; perhaps TRBD1 as D (6 bases). The V gene's germline CDR1 is GTSNPN and CDR2 SVGIG (reference sequence). CDR3 length: 16 residues. V was pared by 3 bases and J by 1 base, with 18 bases between. For the CDR3, the DNA is TGTGCCTGGAGGGGGGCAGGCAGGGGATCGAACACTGAAGCTTTCTTT. This sequence encodes CAWRGAGRGSNTEAFF.

The rearrangement uses TRBV5-4 and TRBJ2-1; tentative D call: TRBD2 (6 bases). Germline V lookup: CDR1 SGHNT, CDR2 YYREEE (reference sequence). Between the trimmed V and J ends, which lost 4 bases and 1 base, there was a span of 15 bases. The CDR3 extends over 16 amino acids. The chain's CDR3 is CASSPAGLGSYNEQFF. In DNA form, the CDR3 reads TGTGCCAGCAGCCCAGCGGGCCTGGGATCCTACAATGAGCAGTTCTTC.

The rearrangement links TRBV6-2 or TRBV6-3 to TRBJ2-5; tentative D call: TRBD1 (5 bases). The CDR3 is 14 residues long. Germline CDR1 MNHEY, CDR2 SVGEGT. V lost 0 bases, J lost 4 bases, and 9 bases lay in between. The CDR3 loop reads CASSYSSRAETQYF. For the CDR3, the DNA is TGTGCCAGCAGTTACTCGAGCAGGGCAGAGACCCAGTACTTC.

This chain links TRBV4-3 with TRBJ2-1; 13 bases agree with TRBD2. Unmatched junction bases numbered 8, after V lost 1 base and J lost 5 bases. CDR1 and CDR2 (germline): LGHNA, YSLEER. The CDR3 is 18 amino acids. The CDR3 sequence is CASSQGGTSGGADNEQFF. In nucleotides, the CDR3 is TGCGCCAGCAGCCAAGGAGGTACTAGCGGGGGGGCCGACAATGAGCAGTTCTTC.

The rearrangement joins TRBV7-3 to TRBJ1-2; weak D call: TRBD1 (5 bases). Trimming cost V 0 bases and J 5 bases, with 7 bases left between them. This CDR3 is built from 13 residues. Germline values: CDR1 SGHTA, CDR2 FQGTGA. This CDR3 is CASSLTPGYGYTF. CDR3 DNA: TGTGCCAGCAGCTTAACGCCAGGGTATGGCTACACCTTC.

The rearrangement links TRBV5-1 to TRBJ2-2; D unresolved. Germline-derived CDR1 and CDR2 are SGHRS and YFSETQ. The CDR3 sequence is 20 residues long. Trimming shortened V by 5 bases and J by 0 bases, and 26 bases separated the two germline ends. The CDR3 reads CASSRQAVAGLIANTGELFF. The CDR3, as DNA: TGCGCCAGCAGTCGTCAGGCCGTGGCTGGGCTTATTGCGAACACCGGGGAGCTGTTTTTT.

This rearrangement joins TRBV4-3 to TRBJ1-4; a possible D gene is TRBD1 (5 bases). V lost 1 base and J lost 2, with 8 bases in between. The germline V gene encodes CDR1 LGHNA and CDR2 YSLEER. The CDR3 contains 15 residues. The CDR3 DNA reads TGCGCCAGCAGCCAAGCTCAGGGTACTAATGAAAAACTGTTTTTT. This codes for CASSQAQGTNEKLFF.

The chain carries TRBV6-2 or TRBV6-3 and TRBJ1-1; 9 bases are a match to TRBD1. CDR3 length: 15 amino acids. The germline CDR1 and CDR2 sequences are MNHEY and SVGEGT. V was pared by 2 bases and J by 4 bases, with 5 bases of the junction left unmatched. CDR3 protein: CASSYLGQGSTEAFF. The CDR3 bases are TGTGCCAGCAGTTACCTTGGACAGGGGAGCACTGAAGCTTTCTTT.

The V and J genes are TRBV3-1 (or the pseudogene TRBV3-2) and TRBJ1-1, with 7 positions matching TRBD1. V dropped 1 base and J dropped 11; count of bases not matched to a gene: 7. The CDR3 sequence is 13 residues long. Germline loops: CDR1 LGHDT, CDR2 YNNKEL (reference sequence). The CDR3 spells CASSQGAQGMAFF. The CDR3 nucleotides are TGTGCCAGCAGCCAAGGGGCACAGGGGATGGCTTTCTTT.

This clone occurred a few times. The V call is TRBV18, the J call TRBJ1-4, with no clear D. This CDR3 comprises 13 residues. Germline loops: CDR1 KGHSH, CDR2 LQKENI. Trimming shortened V by 2 bases and J by 8 bases, and 9 bases separated the two germline ends. CDR3 in DNA: TGTGCCAGCTCACCAAAGGAGGGAGAAAAACTGTTTTTT. It specifies CASSPKEGEKLFF.

The chain links TRBV2 to TRBJ1-2; D might be TRBD1 (5 bases). Trimming removed 6 bases at V and 7 bases at J, with 18 bases between. CDR3 size: 14 residues. From germline, CDR1 is SNHLY and CDR2 FYNNEI. The CDR3 nucleotides read TGTGCCAGCAGGGCGGAAACCAGGGTGGGTGGCTACACCTTC. Protein product: CASRAETRVGGYTF. The whole variable domain, remainder taken from reference TRBV2 and TRBJ1-2, is EPEVTQTPSHQVTQMGQEVILRCVPISNHLYFYWYRQILGQKVEFLVSFYNNEISEKSEIFDDQFSVERPDGSNFTLKIRSTKLEDSAMYFCASRAETRVGGYTFGSGTRLTVV.

V usage is TRBV25-1 and J usage is TRBJ2-2, with 7 bases aligning to TRBD1. CDR1 and CDR2 (germline): MGHDK, SYGVNS. After removal of 4 bases from V and 6 bases from J, the junction contained 2 bases not matched to a gene. This CDR3 has 13 amino acids. Here the CDR3 reads CASSATGAGELFF. In DNA form, the CDR3 reads TGTGCCAGCAGTGCTACAGGGGCCGGGGAGCTGTTTTTT.

The rearrangement joins TRBV4-1 to TRBJ2-7; 12 positions match TRBD1. V gave up 1 base and J gave up 6 bases; unmatched junction bases: 7. Germline CDR1 reads MGHRA; CDR2 reads YSYEKL. The CDR3 spans 16 residues. CDR3 DNA sequence: TGCGCCAGCAGCCAAGTAGGGGACAGGGGGCTGGGCGAGCAGTACTTC. Translation: CASSQVGDRGLGEQYF.

This clone was detected once. This chain links TRBV7-9 with TRBJ2-7, with 7 positions matching TRBD1. The CDR3 sequence is 16 residues long. Germline assignment: CDR1 SEHNR and CDR2 FQNEAQ (reference sequence). Trimming at V came to 3 bases and at J to 2 bases, leaving 10 bases not matched to a gene. Here the CDR3 reads CASSFSPGTAPYEQYF. The DNA for the CDR3 is TGTGCCAGCAGCTTTTCCCCCGGGACAGCTCCCTACGAGCAGTACTTC.

The chain uses TRBV30 and TRBJ2-7; no definite D call. V was clipped by 2 bases and J by 0 bases, with 17 bases between them. Germline values: CDR1 GTSNPN, CDR2 SVGIG (reference sequence). The CDR3 runs to 16 residues. CDR3 DNA: TGTGCCTGGAGTCCCCCTCTACGGGTATACTCCTACGAGCAGTACTTC. It yields the protein CAWSPPLRVYSYEQYF.

This clone showed up just once. The rearrangement joins TRBV3-1 (or the pseudogene TRBV3-2) to TRBJ1-6; 8 bases map to TRBD1. After removal of 4 bases from V and 5 bases from J, the junction contained 7 bases not matched to a gene. The V gene's germline CDR1 is LGHDT and CDR2 YNNKEL (reference sequence). The CDR3 totals 16 residues. The CDR3 protein is CASSRLGTGDNSPLHF. CDR3 sequence (DNA): TGTGCCAGCAGCCGACTCGGGACAGGAGATAATTCACCCCTCCACTTT.

The chain has TRBV30 and TRBJ2-7, with 14 bases identical to TRBD2. Germline V gene data show CDR1 as GTSNPN and CDR2 as SVGIG (reference sequence). Trimming removed 1 base from V and 2 bases from J; junction bases left unmatched: 7. The CDR3 length is 17 residues. This CDR3 is CAWSDGLAGGQTYEQYF. The CDR3 bases are TGTGCCTGGAGTGACGGACTAGCGGGGGGACAGACCTACGAGCAGTACTTC.

This clone was detected a few times. The rearrangement links TRBV5-1 to TRBJ1-3; D gene ambiguous. CDR1 is SGHRS, CDR2 YFSETQ, per germline. The V end was cut by 2 bases, the J end by 3 bases, with 3 bases between. The CDR3 consists of 12 residues. This CDR3 reads CASSFGGNTIYF. The CDR3, as DNA: TGCGCCAGCAGCTTCGGTGGAAACACCATATATTTT.

This chain uses TRBV7-3 with TRBJ2-1; the match to TRBD2 covers 8 bases. The V gene's germline CDR1 is SGHTA and CDR2 FQGTGA. J gave up 0 bases and V 1 base, and 8 bases lay outside the gene matches. The CDR3 spans 18 residues. The CDR3 coding sequence is TGTGCCAGCAGCTTAAGGGGGGGACTAGGGACCTCCTACAATGAGCAGTTCTTC. It yields the protein CASSLRGGLGTSYNEQFF. The whole variable domain, filled in from reference TRBV7-3 and TRBJ2-1, reads GAGVSQTPSNKVTEKGKYVELRCDPISGHTALYWYRQSLGQGPEFLIYFQGTGAADDSGLPNDRFFAVRPEGSVSTLKIQRTERGDSAVYLCASSLRGGLGTSYNEQFFGPGTRLTVL.

This rearrangement joins TRBV16 to TRBJ2-7; a possible D gene is TRBD1 (5 bases). Looked up from germline, CDR1 is KGHSY and CDR2 is FQNENV. V lost 5 bases and J 0 bases, leaving 11 bases between the germline ends. There are 14 residues in the CDR3. This chain's CDR3 is CASSSRTPSYEQYF. CDR3 coding DNA: TGTGCCAGCAGCTCGCGGACACCCTCCTACGAGCAGTACTTC.

This chain links TRBV11-2 with TRBJ2-7, with 8 bases matching TRBD1. The CDR3 covers 14 residues. The germline gives CDR1 SGHAT, CDR2 FQNNGV. The ends lost 4 bases at V and 10 bases at J; junction bases unmatched: 12. The CDR3 is CASSSKGTGEFQYF. The CDR3 nucleotides read TGTGCCAGCAGCTCAAAAGGGACAGGAGAGTTTCAGTACTTC. The complete variable domain, with remaining parts taken from reference TRBV11-2 and TRBJ2-7, reads EAGVAQSPRYKIIEKRQSVAFWCNPISGHATLYWYQQILGQGPKLLIQFQNNGVVDDSQLPKDRFSAERLKGVDSTLKIQPAKLEDSAVYLCASSSKGTGEFQYFGPGTRLTVT.

The CDR3 nucleotides are TGTGCCAGCAGTTTCGAGGTTTCTAGCACAGATACGCAGTATTTT. This gives the protein CASSFEVSSTDTQYF. The gene calls are TRBV27 and TRBJ2-3, with D unclear. V lost 3 bases, J lost 0 bases, and 10 bases lay in between. The CDR3 spans 15 residues. CDR1 MNHEY and CDR2 SMNVEV come from the germline V gene (reference sequence).

V is TRBV29-1 and J is TRBJ2-2; a possible D gene is TRBD2 (5 bases). This CDR3 has 14 amino acids. V lost 4 bases and J 7 bases, leaving 16 bases between the germline ends. Germline CDR1 SQVTM, CDR2 ANQGSEA. Here the CDR3 DNA reads TGCAGCGTTGCTCGGAGGCTCGAAGTCGGGGAGCTGTTTTTT. Protein sequence: CSVARRLEVGELFF.

The chain recombines TRBV27 with TRBJ2-4; D remains ambiguous. CDR3 size: 13 residues. The germline CDR1 and CDR2 sequences are MNHEY and SMNVEV (reference sequence). Deletions cut 6 bases from V and 8 bases from J, with 14 bases between. The CDR3 DNA reads as TGTGCCAGCAGAGGCCGGGTCGTTGACATTCAGTACTTC. Translating it yields CASRGRVVDIQYF.